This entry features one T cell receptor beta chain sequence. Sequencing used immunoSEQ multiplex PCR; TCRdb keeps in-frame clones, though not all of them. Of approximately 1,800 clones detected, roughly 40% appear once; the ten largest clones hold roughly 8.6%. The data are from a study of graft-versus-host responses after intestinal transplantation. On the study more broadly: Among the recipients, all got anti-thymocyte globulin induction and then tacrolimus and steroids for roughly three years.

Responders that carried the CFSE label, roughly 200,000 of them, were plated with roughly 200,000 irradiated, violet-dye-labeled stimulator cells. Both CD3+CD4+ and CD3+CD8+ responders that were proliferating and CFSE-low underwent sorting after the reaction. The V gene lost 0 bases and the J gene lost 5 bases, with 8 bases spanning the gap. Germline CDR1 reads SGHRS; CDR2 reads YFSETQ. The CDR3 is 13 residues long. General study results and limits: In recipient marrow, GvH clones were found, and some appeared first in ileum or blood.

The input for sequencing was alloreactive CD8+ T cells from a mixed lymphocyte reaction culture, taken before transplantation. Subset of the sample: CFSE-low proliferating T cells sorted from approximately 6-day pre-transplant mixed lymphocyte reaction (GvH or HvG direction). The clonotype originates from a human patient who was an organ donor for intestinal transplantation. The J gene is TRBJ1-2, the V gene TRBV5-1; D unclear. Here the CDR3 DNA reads TGCGCCAGCAGCTTGGAGGAGGGTTATGGCTACACCTTC. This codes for CASSLEEGYGYTF.